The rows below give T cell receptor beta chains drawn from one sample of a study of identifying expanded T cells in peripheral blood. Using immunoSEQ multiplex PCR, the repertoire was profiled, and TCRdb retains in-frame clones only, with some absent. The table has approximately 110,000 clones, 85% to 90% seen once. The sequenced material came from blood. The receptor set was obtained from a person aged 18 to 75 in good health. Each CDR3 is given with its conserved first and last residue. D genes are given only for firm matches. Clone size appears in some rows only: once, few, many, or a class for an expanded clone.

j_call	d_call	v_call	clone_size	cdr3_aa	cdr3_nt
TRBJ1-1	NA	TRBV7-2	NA	CASSLEVSREAFF	TGTGCCAGCAGCTTAGAGGTGTCCCGTGAAGCTTTCTTT
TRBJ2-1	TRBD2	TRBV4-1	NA	CASSLRGLAGLNEQFF	TGCGCCAGCAGCCTTAGGGGACTAGCGGGGTTGAATGAGCAGTTCTTC
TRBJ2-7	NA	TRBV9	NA	CASSVEALPQGSYEQYF	TGTGCCAGCAGCGTAGAAGCCCTCCCCCAGGGCTCCTACGAGCAGTACTTC
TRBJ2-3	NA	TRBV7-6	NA	CASSFDADTQYF	TGTGCCAGCAGCTTTGATGCCGATACGCAGTATTTT
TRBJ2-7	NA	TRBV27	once	CASSFQATNPEQYF	TGTGCCAGCAGTTTTCAGGCGACAAATCCCGAGCAGTACTTC
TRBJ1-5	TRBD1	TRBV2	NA	CASSERQGAVQPQHF	TGTGCCAGCAGTGAACGACAGGGGGCGGTTCAGCCCCAGCATTTT
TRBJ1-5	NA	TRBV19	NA	CASSINSGVGNQPQHF	TGTGCCAGTAGTATTAATTCGGGGGTGGGCAATCAGCCCCAGCATTTT
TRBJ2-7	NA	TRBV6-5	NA	CASSYSSWDSYEQYF	TGTGCCAGCAGTTACTCGAGCTGGGACTCCTACGAGCAGTACTTC
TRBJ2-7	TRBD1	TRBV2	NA	CASRGDRGSSYEQYF	TGTGCCAGCAGGGGGGACAGGGGAAGCTCCTACGAGCAGTACTTC
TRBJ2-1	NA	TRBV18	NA	CASSPPDFHEQFF	TGTGCCAGCTCACCACCTGACTTCCATGAGCAGTTCTTC
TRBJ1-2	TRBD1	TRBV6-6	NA	CASSRTGVAYGYTF	TGTGCCAGCAGTCGGACAGGGGTAGCCTATGGCTACACCTTC
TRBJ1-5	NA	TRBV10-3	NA	CAIRTDNQPQHF	TGTGCCATCAGGACAGACAATCAGCCCCAGCATTTT
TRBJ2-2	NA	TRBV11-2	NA	CASSFNPATGELFF	TGTGCCAGCAGCTTTAACCCGGCGACCGGGGAGCTGTTTTTT
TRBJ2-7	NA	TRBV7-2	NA	CASTFSGTHYEQYF	TGTGCCAGCACCTTCAGCGGGACACACTACGAGCAGTACTTC
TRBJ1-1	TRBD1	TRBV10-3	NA	CAIKTRGEGTEAFF	TGTGCCATCAAGACCAGGGGGGAAGGCACTGAAGCTTTCTTT
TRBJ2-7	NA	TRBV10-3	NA	CAIRTEQYEQYF	TGTGCCATCAGGACGGAACAGTACGAGCAGTACTTC
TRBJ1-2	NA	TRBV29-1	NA	CSVGRQTSYGGYTF	TGCAGCGTTGGCAGACAGACCTCCTATGGTGGCTACACCTTC
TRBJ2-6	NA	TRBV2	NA	CASRTGSSGANVLTF	TGTGCCAGCAGAACAGGGTCCTCTGGGGCCAACGTCCTGACTTTC
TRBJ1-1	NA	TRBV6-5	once	CASSPTGLNTEAFF	TGTGCCAGCAGTCCGACCGGGCTGAACACTGAAGCTTTCTTT
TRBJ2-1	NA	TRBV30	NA	CAWSVRREQFF	TGTGCCTGGAGTGTAAGGCGTGAGCAGTTCTTC
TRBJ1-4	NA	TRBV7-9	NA	CASSPRAGKLFF	TGTGCCAGCAGCCCGCGGGCTGGGAAACTGTTTTTT
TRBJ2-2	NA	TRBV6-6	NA	CASSYYRGADTGELFF	TGTGCCAGCAGTTACTACCGGGGGGCCGACACCGGGGAGCTGTTTTTT
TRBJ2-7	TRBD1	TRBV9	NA	CASSAPGTGSWEQYF	TGTGCCAGCAGCGCCCCCGGGACAGGGTCGTGGGAGCAGTACTTC
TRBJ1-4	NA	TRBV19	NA	CASSIGAGPEKLFF	TGTGCCAGTAGTATTGGTGCTGGCCCGGAAAAACTGTTTTTT
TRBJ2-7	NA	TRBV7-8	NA	CASSFGQPPYEQYF	TGTGCCAGCAGCTTTGGTCAGCCTCCCTACGAGCAGTACTTC
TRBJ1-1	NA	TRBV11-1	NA	CASSFSLNTEAFF	TGTGCCAGCAGCTTCTCTCTGAACACTGAAGCTTTCTTT
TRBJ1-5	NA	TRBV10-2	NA	CASSESGVAMDQPQHF	TGCGCCAGCAGTGAGTCGGGGGTGGCTATGGATCAGCCCCAGCATTTT
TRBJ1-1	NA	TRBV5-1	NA	CASSLGVTDTEAFF	TGCGCCAGCAGCTTGGGTGTGACGGACACTGAAGCTTTCTTT
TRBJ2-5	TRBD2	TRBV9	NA	CASSVGGLALGETQYF	TGTGCCAGCAGCGTAGGGGGACTAGCGCTTGGAGAGACCCAGTACTTC
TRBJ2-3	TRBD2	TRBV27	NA	CASSQLAGSTDTQYF	TGTGCCAGCAGCCAACTAGCGGGGAGCACAGATACGCAGTATTTT
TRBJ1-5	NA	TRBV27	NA	CASGGGINQPQHF	TGTGCCAGCGGCGGGGGAATTAATCAGCCCCAGCATTTT
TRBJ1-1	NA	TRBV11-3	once	CASSLEFATEAFF	TGTGCCAGCAGCTTAGAATTCGCTACTGAAGCTTTCTTT
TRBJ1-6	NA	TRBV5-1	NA	CASSVGQTDSPLHF	TGCGCCAGCAGCGTCGGACAGACAGATTCACCCCTCCACTTT
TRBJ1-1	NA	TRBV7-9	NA	CASSPAGSNTEAFF	TGTGCCAGCAGCCCAGCTGGGTCGAACACTGAAGCTTTCTTT
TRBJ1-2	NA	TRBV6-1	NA	CASSPEHPNYGYTF	TGTGCCAGCAGCCCGGAACACCCAAACTATGGCTACACCTTC
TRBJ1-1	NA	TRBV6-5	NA	CASSYGTGNTEAFF	TGTGCCAGCAGTTACGGGACGGGGAACACTGAAGCTTTCTTT
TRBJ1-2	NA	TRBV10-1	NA	CARDPPAFAFYGYTF	TGCGCCAGAGATCCACCGGCCTTTGCCTTCTATGGCTACACCTTC
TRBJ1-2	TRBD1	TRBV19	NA	CASSIDYTGQVFYGYTF	TGTGCCAGTAGTATAGATTATACGGGACAGGTCTTCTATGGCTACACCTTC
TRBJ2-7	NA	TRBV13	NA	CASSRGRSEQYF	TGTGCCAGCAGCCGGGGAAGAAGCGAGCAGTACTTC
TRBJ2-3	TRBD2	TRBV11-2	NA	CASSLGLAGATDTQYF	TGTGCCAGCAGCTTAGGACTAGCGGGGGCCACAGATACGCAGTATTTT
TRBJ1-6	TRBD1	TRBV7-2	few	CASSEDRVSPLHF	TGTGCCAGCAGCGAAGACAGGGTTTCACCCCTCCACTTT
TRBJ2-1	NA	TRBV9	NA	CASSVYSSYNEQFF	TGTGCCAGCAGCGTGTATAGCTCCTACAATGAGCAGTTCTTC
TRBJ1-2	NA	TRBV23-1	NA	CASSPPTLVTGSLYGYTF	TGCGCCAGCAGTCCTCCCACCCTAGTCACAGGGTCCCTTTATGGCTACACCTTC
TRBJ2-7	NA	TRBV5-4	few	CASSFYDNPVPYEQYF	TGTGCCAGCAGCTTTTACGACAATCCGGTCCCCTACGAGCAGTACTTC
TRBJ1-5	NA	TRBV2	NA	CASTLDSYSNQPQHF	TGTGCCAGCACCCTGGACAGCTATAGCAATCAGCCCCAGCATTTT
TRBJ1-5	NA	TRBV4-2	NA	CASSQGAINQPQHF	TGTGCCAGCAGCCAAGGGGCGATAAATCAGCCCCAGCATTTT
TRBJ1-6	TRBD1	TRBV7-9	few	CASSLGQGDNSPLHF	TGTGCCAGCAGCTTAGGACAGGGGGATAATTCACCCCTCCACTTT
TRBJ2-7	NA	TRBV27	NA	CASKIGGGSYEQYF	TGTGCCAGCAAAATAGGGGGGGGTTCCTACGAGCAGTACTTC
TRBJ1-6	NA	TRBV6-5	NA	CASGQGHYNSPLHF	TGTGCCAGCGGGCAGGGACACTATAATTCACCCCTCCACTTT
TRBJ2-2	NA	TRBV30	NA	CALIPGTFNTGELFF	TGTGCCCTGATACCCGGGACGTTCAACACCGGGGAGCTGTTTTTT
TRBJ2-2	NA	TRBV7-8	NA	CASSSSGGRLSGELFF	TGTGCCAGCAGCTCCTCGGGGGGCCGGTTGTCCGGGGAGCTGTTTTTT
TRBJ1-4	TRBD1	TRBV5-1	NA	CASSFGGQGTEKLFF	TGCGCCAGCAGCTTCGGGGGACAGGGGACTGAAAAACTGTTTTTT
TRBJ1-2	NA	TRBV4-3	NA	CASSQGDYGYTF	TGCGCCAGCAGCCAAGGGGACTATGGCTACACCTTC
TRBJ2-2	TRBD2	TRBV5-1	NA	CASSPVLLARGGSQMVFF	TGCGCCAGCAGCCCGGTACTTCTCGCACGGGGGGGTTCCCAGATGGTGTTTTTT